What follows are 25 T cell receptor beta chains derived from one specimen sequenced in a study of T-cell reconstitution after alpha-beta-depleted transplantation in children. Using unique molecular identifiers, the investigators prepared the TCRbeta library. TCRdb passed the PCR reads through MiXCR, listing each CDR3 protein once. Of 350,000 to 500,000 distinct CDR3 sequences in the sample, over 40% were seen once. The starting material was PBMCs, obtained before TCRalphabeta/CD19-depleted stem cell transplant. All receptors derive from a girl aged 2-10 years with aplastic anemia, due to receive a stem cell transplant.

V usage is TRBV5-1 and J usage is TRBJ2-1, with D unresolved. The CDR3 contains 18 residues. V dropped 4 bases and J dropped 0 bases, with 20 bases sitting between them. Germline values: CDR1 SGHRS, CDR2 YFSETQ. CDR3 nucleotide sequence: TGCGCCAGCAGCCTCTGGAGTTCAGCTTCCAGCTCCTACAATGAGCAGTTCTTC. Amino acid sequence: CASSLWSSASSSYNEQFF.

This clonotype has more than one count but fewer than ten. The chain joins TRBV7-9 to TRBJ1-5; no definite D call. The CDR3 consists of 16 residues. Germline loops: CDR1 SEHNR, CDR2 FQNEAQ (reference sequence). V was pared by 0 bases and J by 3 bases, with 12 bases between. DNA for the CDR3: TGTGCCAGCAGCTTAGCCGGCCGTGGGGACAATCAGCCCCAGCATTTT. Its translation is CASSLAGRGDNQPQHF.

V and J are TRBV7-2 and TRBJ1-1; D is undetermined. CDR3 length: 16 residues. Per the germline V gene, CDR1 is SGHTA and CDR2 is FQGNSA. V dropped 1 base and J dropped 7 bases, with 19 bases sitting between them. For the CDR3, the DNA is TGTGCCAGCAGCTTAGGAGATAGGGCGACTTTCCTTGAAGCTTTCTTT. Its protein product is CASSLGDRATFLEAFF.

CDR3 region: CASSRGTGMEDTQYF. CDR3 sequence (DNA): TGTGCCAGTTCTCGGGGCACCGGGATGGAAGATACGCAGTATTTT. The chain carries TRBV19 and TRBJ2-3, with D perhaps assigned TRBD1 or TRBD2 (5 bases each). V lost 8 bases, J lost 5 bases, and 20 bases lay in between. The CDR3 is 15 amino acids. Germline CDR1 is LNHDA and CDR2 is SQIVND (reference sequence).

The chain carries TRBV20-1 and TRBJ2-2; 12 bases agree with TRBD2. CDR1 is DFQATT and CDR2 is SNEGSKA in the germline V gene (reference sequence). This CDR3 contains 15 residues. Unmatched junction bases numbered 6, after V lost 4 bases and J lost 6 bases. The chain's CDR3 is CSAKTSGRLAGELFF. The CDR3 nucleotides are TGCAGTGCTAAGACTAGCGGGAGATTGGCCGGGGAGCTGTTTTTT.

The rearrangement links TRBV15 to TRBJ2-7, with TRBD2 matching 14 bases. Trimming at V came to 5 bases and at J to 3 bases, leaving 12 bases not matched to a gene. The CDR3 has 18 residues. Germline CDR1 is LNHNV and CDR2 is YYDKDF (reference sequence). The CDR3 coding sequence is TGTGCCACCAGCCCCCTACCGGGGACTAGCGGGAGAAGCTACGAGCAGTACTTC. It is translated as CATSPLPGTSGRSYEQYF.

The chain recombines TRBV20-1 with TRBJ2-7; TRBD1 agrees at 7 bases. The CDR3 extends over 12 amino acids. Germline lookup yields CDR1 DFQATT and CDR2 SNEGSKA (reference sequence). Unmatched junction bases numbered 4, after V lost 6 bases and J lost 2 bases. The CDR3 reads CSAKQGTYEQYF. The CDR3 region has the DNA TGCAGTGCCAAACAGGGGACCTACGAGCAGTACTTC.

The chain combines TRBV9 with TRBJ1-1, with TRBD1 matching 8 bases. V trimming: 0 bases; J trimming: 4 bases; junction bases outside the gene matches: 8. Per the germline V gene, CDR1 is SGDLS and CDR2 is YYNGEE. The CDR3 runs 16 residues. CDR3 sequence: CASSVDQGAEVTEAFF. As DNA, the CDR3 is TGTGCCAGCAGCGTAGATCAGGGGGCGGAAGTCACTGAAGCTTTCTTT.

In its sample, this clonotype was seen once. The V gene is TRBV10-3, the J gene TRBJ2-3; the match to TRBD2 covers 9 bases. CDR1 ENHRY and CDR2 SYGVKD come from the germline V gene. The CDR3 runs 14 residues. The trim removed 4 bases at V and 1 base at J, leaving 0 bases unmatched. This CDR3 is CAISGTSGTDTQYF. CDR3 in DNA: TGTGCCATCAGTGGGACTAGCGGCACAGATACGCAGTATTTT.

The table lists this clonotype with a few counts. The chain uses TRBV5-1 and TRBJ2-7, with a weak D call TRBD1 (6 bases). This CDR3 region has 14 residues. Germline CDR1 reads SGHRS; CDR2 reads YFSETQ. Trimming pared 4 bases from V and 3 bases from J, leaving 14 bases between. CDR3 region: CASSPGHGNYEQYF. For the CDR3, the DNA is TGCGCCAGCAGCCCGGGACATGGGAACTACGAGCAGTACTTC.

Only one count was recorded for this clonotype. Written as DNA, the CDR3 is TGTGCCTGGAGTGTCGCAGCGGGGGGATCAGAGACCCAGTACTTC. It codes for CAWSVAAGGSETQYF. The V and J genes are TRBV30 and TRBJ2-5; 9 bases agree with TRBD2. Germline values: CDR1 GTSNPN, CDR2 SVGIG (reference sequence). V shed 0 bases and J 4 bases; nucleotides not matched to a gene: 6. The CDR3 spans 15 residues.

Here the CDR3 DNA reads TGTGCCAGCAGCGTAGGGGGCTTCTCCTACAATGAGCAGTTCTTC. Translated: CASSVGGFSYNEQFF. The V gene is TRBV5-6, the J gene TRBJ2-1; 7 nucleotides align to TRBD1. From germline, CDR1 is SGHDT and CDR2 YYEEEE. Trimming at V came to 4 bases and at J to 0 bases, leaving 4 bases not matched to a gene. This CDR3 comprises 15 residues.

This sequence joins TRBV4-1 and TRBJ2-7, with D maybe TRBD1 (5 bases). Germline V CDR1 and CDR2: MGHRA, YSYEKL. The V end lost 4 bases, the J end lost 3 bases, and 19 bases lay between the germline ends. The CDR3 has 16 amino acids. The CDR3 sequence: CASSPVRAGNNYEQYF. As DNA, the CDR3 is TGCGCCAGCAGCCCAGTCCGCGCAGGGAATAACTACGAGCAGTACTTC.

This clonotype was counted many times. J is TRBJ1-1 and V is TRBV5-1, with TRBD1 matching over 12 bases. The CDR3 consists of 19 residues. Germline assignment: CDR1 SGHRS and CDR2 YFSETQ. J gave up 0 bases and V 0 bases, and 9 bases lay outside the gene matches. The CDR3, as DNA: TGCGCCAGCAGCTTGGCCCCGGGACAGGGGGCGAGAGTGAACACTGAAGCTTTCTTT. Encoded protein: CASSLAPGQGARVNTEAFF.

This clonotype was detected only once. The rearrangement joins TRBV29-1 to TRBJ2-1; TRBD2 agrees at 7 bases. The CDR3 runs 10 residues. V lost 4 bases and J lost 14; bases outside the gene matches: 5. Germline assignment: CDR1 SQVTM and CDR2 ANQGSEA. The CDR3 DNA sequence: TGCAGCGTTGTTACTAGCGTTGAGTTCTTC. It translates to CSVVTSVEFF.

This sequence joins TRBV29-1 and TRBJ2-5, with 8 bases identical to TRBD1. The V gene end was trimmed by 2 bases and the J gene end by 5 bases; junction bases not matched to a gene: 7. Germline-derived CDR1 and CDR2 are SQVTM and ANQGSEA. This CDR3 contains 14 residues. The DNA of the CDR3 is TGCAGCGTTGAATCCGGACAGGGCGGGGAGACCCAGTACTTC. Residues: CSVESGQGGETQYF.

This clonotype was recorded a few times. The rearrangement uses TRBV10-2 and TRBJ2-5; no clear D. The germline V gene encodes CDR1 WSHSY and CDR2 SAAADI. CDR3 length equals 11 residues. Deletions cut 7 bases from V and 8 bases from J, with 11 bases between. The chain's CDR3 is CASTPSDTQYF. The CDR3 bases are TGCGCCAGCACCCCATCGGATACCCAGTACTTC.

J is TRBJ1-5 and V is TRBV7-8, with 9 nucleotides matching TRBD1. V shed 4 bases, J shed 7 bases, and the junction held 8 bases outside the gene matches. The CDR3 spans 15 residues. Per germline, CDR1 SGHVS and CDR2 FQNEAQ. The CDR3 is CASSSNTGGWQPQHF. In DNA, the CDR3 is TGTGCCAGCAGCTCTAACACAGGGGGCTGGCAGCCCCAGCATTTT.

This clonotype turned up a few times. CDR3 region: CASSSPGSKLTYGYTF. CDR3 coding DNA: TGTGCCAGCAGTTCCCCCGGATCGAAGCTCACCTATGGCTACACCTTC. This chain links TRBV6-5 with TRBJ1-2; D uncertain. Trimming removed 4 bases at V and 4 bases at J, with 19 bases between. This CDR3 comprises 16 residues. Germline CDR1 reads MNHEY; CDR2 reads SVGAGI.

This chain uses TRBV20-1 with TRBJ2-1; the match to TRBD2 covers 9 bases. With V trimmed by 4 bases and J by 4 bases, 5 bases remained unmatched. The CDR3 spans 14 residues. The germline CDR1 and CDR2 sequences are DFQATT and SNEGSKA (reference sequence). The CDR3 nucleotides read TGCAGTGCTACGGGAGCGGGGGGATACAATGAGCAGTTCTTC. Its translation: CSATGAGGYNEQFF.

The chain carries TRBV28 and TRBJ2-4; weak D call: TRBD2 (9 bases). The ends were cut back, 6 bases at V and 2 bases at J, with 26 bases in the middle. Germline lookup yields CDR1 MDHEN and CDR2 SYDVKM. This CDR3 is built from 19 residues. The CDR3, as DNA: TGTGCCAGCAGGAGGACAGGGATAGGAGCGGGAGGTACCAAAAACATTCAGTACTTC. Translation gives CASRRTGIGAGGTKNIQYF.

This clonotype has at least ten counts. The V and J genes are TRBV3-1 and TRBJ2-3, with 8 positions matching TRBD2. CDR1 and CDR2 (germline): LGHDT, YNNKEL (reference sequence). With V trimmed by 7 bases and J by 1 base, 7 bases remained unmatched. The CDR3 is made up of 15 amino acids. The CDR3: CASTIGAGGTDTQYF. In nucleotides, the CDR3 is TGTGCCAGCACGATAGGAGCGGGAGGCACAGATACGCAGTATTTT.

The CDR3 sequence: CTRSLAEGIYRAMNTEAFF. Here the CDR3 DNA reads TGTACCCGCAGTTTAGCGGAAGGGATTTACAGGGCTATGAACACTGAAGCTTTCTTT. The chain joins TRBV12-3 or TRBV12-4 to TRBJ1-1; a weak D match, TRBD1 (6 bases). The CDR3 extends over 19 amino acids.

The chain joins TRBV6-1 to TRBJ1-2, with a weak D call TRBD1 (6 bases). The germline V gene encodes CDR1 MNHNS and CDR2 SASEGT. This CDR3 is 13 amino acids long. Trimming removed 6 bases at V and 4 bases at J, with 12 bases between. CDR3 nucleotide sequence: TGTGCCAGCAGAAACGGGGGCGGCTATGGCTACACCTTC. This encodes CASRNGGGYGYTF.

This clonotype was seen more than once but under ten times. The chain is built from TRBV3-1 and TRBJ1-2; TRBD1 agrees at 9 bases. The V and J ends lost 1 base and 4 bases, in that order; junction bases with no gene match: 4. Germline CDR1 LGHDT, CDR2 YNNKEL (reference sequence). The length of the CDR3 is 15 residues. CDR3 sequence reads: CASSQVGTGSYGYTF. The CDR3 nucleotides are TGTGCCAGCAGCCAAGTTGGGACAGGGAGCTATGGCTACACCTTC.